The 13 T cell receptor beta chains given below trace back to one sample, sequenced in a study of T cell responses to AZD1222 COVID-19 vaccine. Only in-frame clones appear in the TCRdb table, and some are missing; sequencing was by immunoSEQ multiplex PCR. Of approximately 150,000 clones listed, 80% to 95% are singletons. The sample was peripheral blood, taken on day 0 of AZD1222 vaccination. These receptors all come from an adult in good health.

As to this clone: Within the sample, other DNA sequences also encode this same CDR3. The J gene is TRBJ2-3, the V gene TRBV19; unclear D gene. V shed 4 bases and J shed 6 bases, with 5 bases lying between them. Germline lookup yields CDR1 LNHDA and CDR2 SQIVND (reference sequence). This CDR3 is 11 amino acids long. The CDR3 DNA reads as TGTGCCAGTAGTACGGGCGATACGCAGTATTTT. This sequence encodes CASSTGDTQYF.

V usage is TRBV5-6 and J usage is TRBJ2-1; D may be TRBD1 or TRBD2 (5 bases each). This CDR3 region has 13 residues. V gave up 4 bases and J gave up 7 bases, with 12 bases separating them. CDR1 SGHDT and CDR2 YYEEEE come from the germline V gene. The CDR3 protein is CASSHDEGNEQFF. The CDR3, as DNA: TGTGCCAGCAGCCACGACGAGGGGAATGAGCAGTTCTTC. Looking up the rest from reference TRBV5-6 and TRBJ2-1 gives the full variable domain: DAGVTQSPTHLIKTRGQQVTLRCSPKSGHDTVSWYQQALGQGPQFIFQYYEEEERQRGNFPDRFSGHQFPNYSSELNVNALLLGDSALYLCASSHDEGNEQFFGPGTRLTVL.

J is TRBJ2-3 and V is TRBV5-1, with no clear D. CDR3 size: 12 residues. V lost 0 bases, J lost 4 bases, and 3 bases lay in between. Germline V gene lookup returns CDR1 SGHRS and CDR2 YFSETQ. The CDR3 sequence is CASSLGSDTQYF. CDR3 DNA sequence: TGCGCCAGCAGCTTGGGGTCAGATACGCAGTATTTT.

V gene TRBV4-1 combines with J gene TRBJ2-1; D remains ambiguous. Germline V gene sequence: CDR1 MGHRA, CDR2 YSYEKL. Trimming removed 1 base at V and 10 bases at J, with 14 bases between. This CDR3 region has 14 residues. The CDR3 is CASSQGLVVLEQFF. In DNA, the CDR3 is TGCGCCAGCAGCCAAGGGTTGGTGGTCCTGGAGCAGTTCTTC.

This chain links TRBV7-8 with TRBJ2-7; D not resolved. Trimming removed 5 bases from V and 4 bases from J, with 12 bases in between. CDR1 and CDR2 (germline): SGHVS, FQNEAQ. The CDR3 runs 13 residues. The CDR3 DNA follows: TGTGCCAGCAGCCCACCTGACTTGTACGAGCAGTACTTC. It codes for CASSPPDLYEQYF.

The chain couples TRBV28 to TRBJ2-7; D unclear. The CDR3 has 13 amino acids. V was pared by 2 bases and J by 2 bases, with 7 bases between. The germline V gene encodes CDR1 MDHEN and CDR2 SYDVKM. In DNA form, the CDR3 reads TGTGCCAGCAGTTTACTATCTACCTACGAGCAGTACTTC. As protein: CASSLLSTYEQYF.

The V gene is TRBV5-1, the J gene TRBJ2-5; tentatively, D is TRBD1 (6 bases). The CDR3 runs to 15 residues. CDR1 and CDR2 (germline): SGHRS, YFSETQ. V lost 0 bases, J lost 2 bases, and 11 bases lay in between. CDR3 nucleotide sequence: TGCGCCAGCAGCTTGGAGACAGGTCATCAAGAGACCCAGTACTTC. Its translation: CASSLETGHQETQYF.

The V call is TRBV28, the J call TRBJ1-1; a possible D gene is TRBD1 (5 bases). The CDR3 spans 14 residues. V lost 2 bases, J lost 4 bases, and 11 bases lay in between. From germline, CDR1 is MDHEN and CDR2 SYDVKM. The CDR3 coding sequence is TGTGCCAGCAGTTTACTCCAGGGAAGCACTGAAGCTTTCTTT. Encoded protein: CASSLLQGSTEAFF.

The rearrangement uses TRBV5-1 and TRBJ2-1, with D tentatively TRBD2 (6 bases). From germline, CDR1 is SGHRS and CDR2 YFSETQ. The CDR3 is 12 amino acids. Trimming took off 5 bases at V and 7 bases at J, with 10 bases between the two ends. CDR3 region: CASRGAGNEQFF. CDR3 in DNA: TGCGCCAGCAGGGGCGCGGGGAATGAGCAGTTCTTC.

CDR3 amino acids: CASSLRQANTGELFF. As DNA, the CDR3 is TGCGCCAGCAGCCTCAGACAAGCGAACACCGGGGAGCTGTTTTTT. This rearrangement joins TRBV4-1 to TRBJ2-2; D gene ambiguous. This CDR3 comprises 15 residues. The germline CDR1 and CDR2 sequences are MGHRA and YSYEKL. Trimming took 4 bases from V and 0 from J, leaving 9 bases between them.

This sequence joins TRBV10-3 and TRBJ2-1; D remains unclear. The CDR3 length is 15 residues. Germline loops: CDR1 ENHRY, CDR2 SYGVKD. The V and J ends lost 2 bases and 0 bases respectively, with 8 bases between them. CDR3 nucleotides: TGTGCCATCAGTGAGGGTTGGAGCTCCTACAATGAGCAGTTCTTC. It codes for CAISEGWSSYNEQFF.

The chain has TRBV5-1 and TRBJ2-1; 7 bases line up with TRBD1. This CDR3 is built from 21 residues. V was pared by 2 bases and J by 5 bases, with 25 bases of the junction left unmatched. Germline-derived CDR1 and CDR2 are SGHRS and YFSETQ. DNA for the CDR3: TGCGCCAGCAGCTTACAGGCCAGGACAGGCCTCTTACCTCGGGACAACAATGAGCAGTTCTTC. Translation: CASSLQARTGLLPRDNNEQFF.

The rearrangement joins TRBV2 to TRBJ1-5; no definite D call. Germline V gives CDR1 SNHLY, CDR2 FYNNEI. Trimming shortened V by 9 bases and J by 1 base, and 7 bases separated the two germline ends. The CDR3 is made up of 12 amino acids. CDR3 in DNA: TGTGCCAGTGGGCGCAGCAATCAGCCCCAGCATTTT. Its translation is CASGRSNQPQHF.